This TCR beta chain was documented in a study of T cell changes during pregnancy in multiple sclerosis. The sample holds one count of this clone. Clones were sequenced by immunoSEQ multiplex PCR, and TCRdb holds only the in-frame ones, with some missing. The data show 35,000 to 55,000 clones, with 85% to 95% seen just once and 1.3% held by the top ten. The sample consisted of peripheral blood. This clonotype was obtained from a female donor with multiple sclerosis, enrolled in a pregnancy study.

The CDR3 region has the DNA TGTGCCAGTAGTGTGGGACTAGCTGGCGAGCAGTACTTC. It codes for CASSVGLAGEQYF. The chain couples TRBV19 to TRBJ2-7; the match to TRBD2 covers 9 bases. The CDR3 runs 13 residues. Germline CDR1 is LNHDA and CDR2 is SQIVND (reference sequence). The V gene end was trimmed by 5 bases and the J gene end by 6 bases; junction bases not matched to a gene: 5.